The present T cell receptor (beta chain) was sequenced within a study of shared clonotypes between healthy human individuals. TCRdb's table, derived via immunoSEQ multiplex PCR, lists solely in-frame clones and lacks some. The top ten clones hold 0.6% to 0.7% of a sample with 950,000 to 1,100,000 clones, about 84% of them seen once. This CDR3 spans 14 amino acids. CDR1 and CDR2 from the germline V gene are MNHNS and SASEGT. V shed 3 bases and J 0 bases; nucleotides not matched to a gene: 2. The sequenced sample was memory CD4+ T cells from PBMCs. The sample's subset: CD45RA-negative fraction. The V gene is TRBV6-1, the J gene TRBJ2-7, with 7 nucleotides matching TRBD2. The clonotype comes from a man aged 18 to 30 in good health. Some clones in this sample may be carry-over from other donors' samples. CDR3 sequence: CASSDRTSSYEQYF. In DNA form, the CDR3 reads TGTGCCAGCAGTGATCGGACTAGCTCCTACGAGCAGTACTTC.